A single sample gave rise to the 27 T cell receptor beta chains below, sequenced in a study of Ad26.COV2.S vaccination and SARS-CoV-2 variants. Treatment here: roughly 19 received Ad26.COV2.S at low or high dose, single or two shots; 5 received placebo; per-sample allocation not given. The study sampled participants on day 63 after the first vaccine or placebo injection. The method was immunoSEQ multiplex PCR; TCRdb's version includes in-frame clones alone and lacks a portion of them. The sample lists around 320,000 clones, about 86% occurring once. Material: peripheral blood, obtained in a trial of Ad26.COV2.S vaccine versus placebo. The origin of the receptors is a person between 18 and 60 years old who received the Ad26.COV2.S COVID-19 vaccine or a placebo.

For the CDR3, the DNA is TGTGCCAGCAGTGTGGGGCGACAGGCCCTCTCTAACTATGGCTACACCTTC. It specifies CASSVGRQALSNYGYTF. The chain has TRBV2 and TRBJ1-2, with D possibly matching TRBD1 (6 bases). The CDR3 is made up of 17 amino acids. V was pared by 4 bases and J by 0 bases, with 18 bases between. From germline, CDR1 is SNHLY and CDR2 FYNNEI.

CDR3 DNA sequence: TGTGCCAGCAGCGCCGGACAGGCAACTAATGAAAAACTGTTTTTT. Its translation: CASSAGQATNEKLFF. The chain employs TRBV5-8 and TRBJ1-4; 7 nucleotides match TRBD1. The V segment lost 4 bases and the J segment 0 bases; nucleotides outside the gene matches: 3. The CDR3 is 15 amino acids. Per the germline V gene, CDR1 is SGHTS and CDR2 is YDEGEE.

The chain couples TRBV5-1 to TRBJ2-1; D is possibly TRBD1 or TRBD2 (5 bases each). The V gene lost 2 bases and the J gene lost 8 bases, with 17 bases spanning the gap. The CDR3 is made up of 15 amino acids. CDR1 SGHRS and CDR2 YFSETQ come from the germline V gene. CDR3 protein: CASSFRDPRADEQFF. The CDR3, as DNA: TGCGCCAGCAGCTTCCGGGACCCCCGTGCGGATGAGCAGTTCTTC.

The V call is TRBV30, the J call TRBJ1-5; no clear D. V lost 0 bases to trimming and J lost 6 bases, with 9 bases between them. The CDR3 is 13 amino acids. Germline CDR1 reads GTSNPN; CDR2 reads SVGIG (reference sequence). The CDR3 bases are TGTGCCTGGAGTGTACAGACCGGTCAGCCCCAGCATTTT. Protein: CAWSVQTGQPQHF.

The genes are TRBV6-2 or TRBV6-3 and TRBJ1-1, with TRBD1 matching over 7 bases. The V and J ends lost 7 bases and 5 bases, in that order; junction bases with no gene match: 10. The CDR3 is made up of 14 amino acids. The germline CDR1 and CDR2 sequences are MNHEY and SVGEGT. The CDR3 DNA sequence: TGTGCCAGCATCCCCGGAGGGGGACAGACTGAAGCTTTCTTT. Translation: CASIPGGGQTEAFF.

This rearrangement joins TRBV5-1 to TRBJ2-5, with D possibly matching TRBD2 (6 bases). This CDR3 spans 15 amino acids. The V end lost 3 bases, the J end lost 2 bases, and 14 bases lay between the germline ends. Looked up from germline, CDR1 is SGHRS and CDR2 is YFSETQ. In nucleotides, the CDR3 is TGCGCCAGCAGCTGGGGGAGGACGGGGCAAGAGACCCAGTACTTC. Encoded protein: CASSWGRTGQETQYF.

The CDR3 nucleotides read TGTGCCAGCAGAACAGGGGGTAGCTACGAGCAGTACTTC. This gives the protein CASRTGGSYEQYF. The chain has TRBV27 and TRBJ2-7; TRBD1 matches at 8 bases. V was clipped by 6 bases and J by 3 bases; unmatched bases: 4. The CDR3 length is 13 residues. Germline CDR1 MNHEY, CDR2 SMNVEV (reference sequence).

The CDR3 DNA reads TGCGCCAGCAGCCAAGTTCTTTCAGGGGGACGCAATCAGCCCCAGCATTTT. Translation: CASSQVLSGGRNQPQHF. The J gene is TRBJ1-5, the V gene TRBV4-1, with 7 bases lining up with TRBD1. CDR1 is MGHRA and CDR2 is YSYEKL in the germline V gene. There are 17 residues in the CDR3. The ends lost 1 base at V and 2 bases at J; junction bases unmatched: 8.

Written as DNA, the CDR3 is TGTGCCAGCGGTCCCCCGACCACCGGGTTGTACTTC. Its translation is CASGPPTTGLYF. The chain joins TRBV6-5 to TRBJ2-4; D call uncertain. The CDR3 loop spans 12 amino acids. V was trimmed by 8 bases and J by 15 bases, leaving 20 bases between them. Germline CDR1 MNHEY, CDR2 SVGAGI.

This chain links TRBV6-5 with TRBJ1-5, with D uncertain. The CDR3 covers 13 residues. Trimming shortened V by 2 bases and J by 6 bases, and 8 bases separated the two germline ends. The germline CDR1 and CDR2 sequences are MNHEY and SVGAGI. The CDR3 region has the DNA TGTGCCAGCAGTTACGCGGTTGGTCAGCCCCAGCATTTT. This translates into CASSYAVGQPQHF.

The chain carries TRBV7-2 and TRBJ2-3, with 8 bases fitting TRBD2. Germline CDR1 SGHTA, CDR2 FQGNSA. The V gene end was trimmed by 2 bases and the J gene end by 6 bases; junction bases not matched to a gene: 7. The CDR3 extends over 15 amino acids. CDR3 nucleotides: TGTGCCAGCAGCTTAACAGCGGGGGAAACGGATACGCAGTATTTT. This gives the protein CASSLTAGETDTQYF.

The chain recombines TRBV29-1 with TRBJ1-2, with 9 bases that match TRBD1. V lost 7 bases, J lost 2 bases, and 5 bases stayed unmatched. Germline V gene lookup returns CDR1 SQVTM and CDR2 ANQGSEA. This CDR3 contains 13 residues. The CDR3 DNA sequence: TGCAGCGCAGGACAGGGGATCAACTATGGCTACACCTTC. This translates into CSAGQGINYGYTF.

The chain combines TRBV6-2 or TRBV6-3 with TRBJ1-2; D call uncertain. The V end was cut by 5 bases, the J end by 1 base, with 11 bases between. CDR1 and CDR2 (germline): MNHEY, SVGEGT. The CDR3 loop spans 14 amino acids. This CDR3 reads CASSRASGNYGYTF. CDR3 nucleotides: TGTGCCAGCAGTCGAGCCTCGGGTAACTATGGCTACACCTTC.

The chain carries TRBV5-8 and TRBJ1-5, with D possibly TRBD1 on 5 matching bases. Trimming cost V 2 bases and J 1 base, with 10 bases left between them. This CDR3 is built from 15 residues. Germline CDR1 is SGHTS and CDR2 is YDEGEE. CDR3 sequence: CASSFGRASNQPQHF. The CDR3 DNA is TGTGCCAGCAGCTTCGGCAGGGCCAGCAATCAGCCCCAGCATTTT.

The V call is TRBV7-9, the J call TRBJ1-2; 7 bases align to TRBD1. The trim removed 3 bases at V and 3 bases at J, leaving 4 bases unmatched. This CDR3 contains 14 residues. Germline V gene lookup returns CDR1 SEHNR and CDR2 FQNEAQ (reference sequence). The CDR3 DNA follows: TGTGCCAGCAGCTTCCGGGACAGAGACTATGGCTACACCTTC. Amino acid sequence: CASSFRDRDYGYTF. Full variable domain (rest looked up from reference TRBV7-9 and TRBJ1-2): DTGVSQNPRHKITKRGQNVTFRCDPISEHNRLYWYRQTLGQGPEFLTYFQNEAQLEKSRLLSDRFSAERPKGSFSTLEIQRTEQGDSAMYLCASSFRDRDYGYTFGSGTRLTVV.

This chain uses TRBV16 with TRBJ2-5; D is perhaps TRBD1 (6 bases). Looked up from germline, CDR1 is KGHSY and CDR2 is FQNENV. Trimming shortened V by 1 base and J by 3 bases, and 9 bases separated the two germline ends. The CDR3 is made up of 14 amino acids. CDR3 sequence (DNA): TGTGCCAGCAGCCAATTGGGGGCGAAAGAGACCCAGTACTTC. Translating gives CASSQLGAKETQYF. Supplemented by reference TRBV16 and TRBJ2-5, the full variable domain reads GEEVAQTPKHLVRGEGQKAKLYCAPIKGHSYVFWYQQVLKNEFKFLISFQNENVFDETGMPKERFSAKCLPNSPCSLEIQATKLEDSAVYFCASSQLGAKETQYFGPGTRLLVL.

The chain combines TRBV24-1 with TRBJ2-7; D tentatively fits TRBD1 or TRBD2 (6 bases each). Germline values: CDR1 KGHDR, CDR2 SFDVKD. The V end was cut by 0 bases, the J end by 7 bases, with 27 bases between. CDR3 size: 19 residues. Here the CDR3 reads CATSDLWVGGMGRVFEQYF. Written as DNA, the CDR3 is TGTGCCACCAGTGATTTGTGGGTGGGGGGCATGGGTCGGGTCTTTGAGCAGTACTTC.

The V gene is TRBV7-2, the J gene TRBJ1-6; no clear D gene. Germline loops: CDR1 SGHTA, CDR2 FQGNSA. V lost 1 base and J 6 bases, leaving 10 bases between the germline ends. This CDR3 spans 15 amino acids. Written as DNA, the CDR3 is TGTGCCAGCAGCTTAGGCCAAGTGGTTAATTCACCCCTCCACTTT. Encoded protein: CASSLGQVVNSPLHF.

The chain uses TRBV5-5 and TRBJ2-7; D gene ambiguous. CDR1 is SGHKS, CDR2 YYEKEE, per germline (reference sequence). The CDR3 is made up of 15 amino acids. V was pared by 1 base and J by 2 bases, with 13 bases between. The CDR3 reads CASSLNLIEPYEQYF. DNA for the CDR3: TGTGCCAGCAGCTTGAATCTTATCGAGCCCTACGAGCAGTACTTC.

A few counts support this clone. CDR3 sequence (DNA): TGTGCCAGCAGTTACATAGACAGTATAAATCAGCCCCAGCATTTT. Its protein product is CASSYIDSINQPQHF. V gene TRBV6-2 or TRBV6-3 combines with J gene TRBJ1-5; D is possibly TRBD1 (5 bases). The V gene lost 2 bases and the J gene lost 4 bases, with 12 bases spanning the gap. The CDR3 is made up of 15 amino acids. CDR1 is MNHEY and CDR2 is SVGEGT in the germline V gene.

The chain has TRBV7-2 and TRBJ2-3; D perhaps matches TRBD2 (5 bases). Germline V gene sequence: CDR1 SGHTA, CDR2 FQGNSA. V was shortened by 0 bases and J by 0 bases, with 13 bases between the two germline ends. The CDR3 length is 17 residues. The CDR3 is CASSLAADWSSTDTQYF. CDR3 in DNA: TGTGCCAGCAGCTTAGCGGCGGACTGGTCTAGCACAGATACGCAGTATTTT.

The chain recombines TRBV15 with TRBJ1-4; D unclear. Germline CDR1 is LNHNV and CDR2 is YYDKDF (reference sequence). CDR3 length equals 16 residues. The ends were cut back, 5 bases at V and 0 bases at J, with 13 bases in the middle. The DNA of the CDR3 is TGTGCCACCAGCCCTCTGCAGCTTGCAACTAATGAAAAACTGTTTTTT. Translation: CATSPLQLATNEKLFF.

This chain links TRBV18 with TRBJ1-2, with TRBD1 matching 8 bases. The germline V gene encodes CDR1 KGHSH and CDR2 LQKENI. CDR3 size: 15 residues. V gave up 3 bases and J gave up 6 bases; unmatched junction bases: 9. CDR3 protein: CASSPRRDRTDGYTF. The CDR3 region has the DNA TGTGCCAGCTCACCCCGCCGGGACAGGACAGATGGCTACACCTTC.

The chain uses TRBV19 and TRBJ1-1; TRBD1 aligns across 9 bases. V dropped 4 bases and J dropped 5; count of bases not matched to a gene: 5. The CDR3 consists of 14 residues. Germline V gene data show CDR1 as LNHDA and CDR2 as SQIVND (reference sequence). CDR3 loop: CASSKGQGVTEAFF. The DNA of the CDR3 is TGTGCCAGTAGTAAGGGACAGGGAGTGACTGAAGCTTTCTTT.

There are many counts of this clone. This chain joins TRBV7-9 and TRBJ2-7, with D perhaps being TRBD1 or TRBD2 (5 bases each). The CDR3 extends over 13 amino acids. V gave up 3 bases and J gave up 2 bases, with 8 bases separating them. Germline V CDR1 and CDR2: SEHNR, FQNEAQ (reference sequence). CDR3 sequence: CASSFQGPYEQYF. CDR3 DNA: TGTGCCAGCAGCTTTCAGGGACCCTACGAGCAGTACTTC.

The chain joins TRBV6-5 to TRBJ1-5; D is perhaps TRBD1 (5 bases). Germline V gives CDR1 MNHEY, CDR2 SVGAGI. Trimming left V 6 bases short and J 8 bases short, with 14 bases between. The CDR3 has 13 amino acids. The CDR3 bases are TGTGCCAGCAGGACAGTTATCAGGGAGCCCCAGCATTTT. Amino acid sequence: CASRTVIREPQHF.

This clone was seen just once. The CDR3 is CASSIRGGELFF. CDR3 sequence (DNA): TGTGCCAGTAGCATACGAGGGGGGGAGCTGTTTTTT. This sequence joins TRBV19 and TRBJ2-2; a weak D match, TRBD2 (5 bases). This CDR3 spans 12 amino acids. Trimming cost V 6 bases and J 8 bases, with 10 bases left between them. Germline V CDR1 and CDR2: LNHDA, SQIVND (reference sequence).